This T cell receptor beta chain was obtained from a study of control samples from healthy donors and cancer patients. Here immunoSEQ multiplex PCR was the method, and the copy in TCRdb shows in-frame clones only, minus some. The sample shows about 100,000 clones, more than 75% of them seen only once. V lost 1 base and J 4 bases, leaving 4 bases between the germline ends. The CDR3 spans 11 residues. Germline V gene data show CDR1 as DFQATT and CDR2 as SNEGSKA (reference sequence). The receptor's source is a woman between 50 and 59 years old in good health. V usage is TRBV20-1 and J usage is TRBJ1-2; D gene uncertain. What was sequenced was blood. For the CDR3, the DNA is TGCAGTGCTAGAGTAAGCTATGGCTACACCTTC. It codes for CSARVSYGYTF.